The 17 T cell receptor beta chains below come from one sample, sequenced in a study of CD8+CD57+ T cells in acquired aplastic anemia. Researchers used genomic DNA as the template to profile TCR beta VDJ and CDR3. MiXCR was run by TCRdb on the reads, yielding one entry per CDR3 protein. The sample carries under 350,000 distinct CDR3 sequences, approximately 60% recorded once. Patients sequenced had flow cytometry evidence of CD8+CD57+ cell expansion. The sequenced material came from sorted CD4+, CD8+, or CD8+CD57+ T cells (not recorded which) from PBMCs. These receptors were taken from a human donor with aplastic anemia.

This sequence joins TRBV9 and TRBJ2-3, with no clear D. CDR3 length equals 14 residues. Germline CDR1 and CDR2: SGDLS and YYNGEE. With 4 bases removed from V and 4 bases from J, the gap between germline ends came to 13 bases. In nucleotides, the CDR3 is TGTGCCAGCAGCCCAAGGGATGGGGCAGATACGCAGTATTTT. Translated, it gives CASSPRDGADTQYF.

There are many counts of this clonotype. The J gene is TRBJ1-2, the V gene TRBV7-9; D is perhaps TRBD1 (5 bases). The CDR3 consists of 15 residues. Looked up from germline, CDR1 is SEHNR and CDR2 is FQNEAQ (reference sequence). The germline V and J ends were trimmed by 2 bases and 2 bases, with 12 bases remaining between them. CDR3 sequence reads: CASSLQSGDNYGYTF. The CDR3 nucleotides are TGTGCCAGCAGCTTACAGTCCGGGGACAACTATGGCTACACCTTC.

CDR3 amino acids: CSARTLAGGTGELFF. In DNA form, the CDR3 reads TGCAGTGCTAGAACCCTAGCGGGAGGGACCGGGGAGCTGTTTTTT. J is TRBJ2-2 and V is TRBV20-1; 12 nucleotides align to TRBD2. CDR1 is DFQATT and CDR2 is SNEGSKA in the germline V gene (reference sequence). The CDR3 covers 15 residues. Trimming removed 2 bases from V and 5 bases from J; junction bases left unmatched: 3.

The chain employs TRBV10-2 and TRBJ2-3, with TRBD1 identical over 10 bases. The CDR3 is 22 amino acids. J gave up 2 bases and V 1 base, and 21 bases lay outside the gene matches. Looked up from germline, CDR1 is WSHSY and CDR2 is SAAADI. The CDR3 nucleotides read TGCGCCAGCAGTGAGTGGTTAAGGAGACAGGGGGCACCCCTGACCACCACAGATACGCAGTATTTT. Protein product: CASSEWLRRQGAPLTTTDTQYF.

Ten or more counts support this clonotype. The gene calls are TRBV4-2 and TRBJ2-1; 10 bases align to TRBD2. The CDR3 spans 15 residues. Germline V CDR1 and CDR2: LGHNA, YNFKEQ. V trimming: 4 bases; J trimming: 7 bases; junction bases outside the gene matches: 7. In nucleotides, the CDR3 is TGTGCCAGCAGCCCAGGGACTAGCGAAAAAAATGAGCAGTTCTTC. It is translated as CASSPGTSEKNEQFF.

On this clonotype itself: The junction departs from germline at one end; a sequencing error may be responsible. The chain couples TRBV10-1 to TRBJ2-2; maybe TRBD2 (6 bases). The CDR3 sequence is 16 residues long. Germline lookup yields CDR1 WNHNN and CDR2 SYGVQD (reference sequence). The CDR3 is CASSEPGQGGTGDLFF. The DNA for the CDR3 is TGCGCCAGCAGTGAGCCGGGGCAGGGAGGAACCGGGGATCTGTTCTTT.

This chain joins TRBV10-3 and TRBJ2-7, with 7 bases aligning to TRBD1. Germline CDR1 reads ENHRY; CDR2 reads SYGVKD. The CDR3 is 14 residues long. Germline trimming cut 5 bases from V and 5 bases from J; bases unmatched to any gene: 9. The DNA of the CDR3 is TGTGCCATCAGTCCGCCCGGGACAGCAAACGAGCAGTACTTC. Translated: CAISPPGTANEQYF.

The V call is TRBV7-9, the J call TRBJ1-1; 8 bases match TRBD1. The ends lost 4 bases at V and 11 bases at J; junction bases unmatched: 12. Germline V CDR1 and CDR2: SEHNR, FQNEAQ (reference sequence). The CDR3 has 14 residues. The CDR3 nucleotides are TGTGCCAGCAGCTATAAAGGACAGGGATCGGCGGCTTTCTTT. Translating gives CASSYKGQGSAAFF.

The chain employs TRBV5-1 and TRBJ2-1, with a possible D match to TRBD1 (6 bases). The CDR3 contains 16 residues. Germline V gene lookup returns CDR1 SGHRS and CDR2 YFSETQ. The V end lost 4 bases, the J end lost 2 bases, and 16 bases lay between the germline ends. The chain's CDR3 is CASSKTTGIAYNEQFF. CDR3 nucleotides: TGCGCCAGCAGCAAAACGACAGGAATTGCCTACAATGAGCAGTTCTTC.

This rearrangement joins TRBV19 to TRBJ2-1; 9 nucleotides line up with TRBD2. Trimming cost V 3 bases and J 8 bases; bases outside gene matches: 11. Germline loops: CDR1 LNHDA, CDR2 SQIVND (reference sequence). The CDR3 length is 16 residues. CDR3 in amino acids: CASSIFPAGGGDEQFF. CDR3 in DNA: TGTGCCAGTAGTATCTTTCCGGCGGGAGGGGGCGATGAGCAGTTCTTC.

This clonotype has at least ten counts. The gene calls are TRBV9 and TRBJ2-7; TRBD2 matches at 7 bases. J was trimmed by 9 bases and V by 4 bases; bases with no gene match: 10. CDR1 SGDLS and CDR2 YYNGEE come from the germline V gene. The CDR3 consists of 13 residues. Written as DNA, the CDR3 is TGTGCCAGCAGCACCCCCGGACTAGTAGGGCAGTACTTC. This sequence encodes CASSTPGLVGQYF.

Remarks on this clonotype: A much larger clone sits a single nucleotide away, making a read error possible. This chain links TRBV6-1 with TRBJ2-3, with D perhaps given as TRBD1 or TRBD2 (5 bases each). The CDR3 is made up of 19 amino acids. The germline gives CDR1 MNHNS, CDR2 SASEGT. The chain's CDR3 is CASRENVRGAEFSTGTQYF. CDR3 nucleotides: TGTGCCAGCAGAGAAAACGTGAGGGGAGCCGAGTTTAGCACAGGTACGCAGTATTTT.

V usage is TRBV20-1 and J usage is TRBJ1-4, with 10 bases identical to TRBD1. Germline values: CDR1 DFQATT, CDR2 SNEGSKA (reference sequence). This CDR3 is built from 13 residues. After removal of 5 bases from V and 6 bases from J, the junction contained 3 bases not matched to a gene. Here the CDR3 reads CSASGTGDEKLFF. CDR3 nucleotides: TGCAGTGCTTCCGGGACAGGGGATGAAAAACTGTTTTTT.

The V and J genes are TRBV7-8 and TRBJ1-1; D is unclear. Germline CDR1 and CDR2: SGHVS and FQNEAQ. V shed 0 bases and J shed 6 bases, with 14 bases lying between them. The CDR3 is 15 residues long. The CDR3 region has the DNA TGTGCCAGCAGCTTAGCGGCCGGCGGGGAATCTGAAGCTTTCTTT. Translating gives CASSLAAGGESEAFF.

This clonotype was found once. The CDR3 DNA is TGTGCCAGCAGCTTATCCGGGACTAGCGGGAGTGTTGAGCAGTTCTTC. It codes for CASSLSGTSGSVEQFF. The V call is TRBV7-6, the J call TRBJ2-1, with TRBD2 matching over 14 bases. This CDR3 has 16 amino acids. Germline assignment: CDR1 SGHVS and CDR2 FNYEAQ. The trim removed 2 bases at V and 9 bases at J, leaving 6 bases unmatched.

V is TRBV20-1 and J is TRBJ1-1; D not resolved. V was trimmed by 1 base and J by 5 bases, leaving 14 bases between them. The CDR3 has 14 amino acids. Germline values: CDR1 DFQATT, CDR2 SNEGSKA (reference sequence). The CDR3 sequence is CSARVGGPRTEAFF. The CDR3 DNA is TGCAGTGCTAGAGTAGGAGGCCCTAGGACTGAAGCTTTCTTT.

This chain joins TRBV2 and TRBJ2-7; no firm D call. This CDR3 is 11 amino acids long. Germline V gene lookup returns CDR1 SNHLY and CDR2 FYNNEI. Trimming took off 6 bases at V and 6 bases at J, with 9 bases between the two ends. DNA for the CDR3: TGTGCCAGCAGGGCTAGTCCCGAGCAGTACTTC. Protein: CASRASPEQYF.